Below, 32 T cell receptor beta chains from the same sample are listed, as sequenced in a study of T cells in localized non-small cell lung cancer. Sequencing was performed with immunoSEQ multiplex PCR; in TCRdb, only in-frame clones are kept and a portion is missing. The sample yields approximately 31,000 clones, 78% seen once. The source material was peripheral blood, sampled before any cancer treatment. The receptors originated from a male donor aged 60 or over with stage II squamous cell lung carcinoma.

The V and J genes are TRBV18 and TRBJ2-3; D remains ambiguous. Trimming cost V 2 bases and J 0 bases, with 9 bases left between them. The CDR3 covers 15 residues. Per germline, CDR1 KGHSH and CDR2 LQKENI. The DNA of the CDR3 is TGTGCCAGCTCACCAAGTAGCCATAGCACAGATACGCAGTATTTT. The encoded protein is CASSPSSHSTDTQYF.

This sequence joins TRBV7-8 and TRBJ1-3; D may be TRBD1 (6 bases). V gave up 5 bases and J gave up 4 bases, with 21 bases separating them. Germline CDR1 reads SGHVS; CDR2 reads FQNEAQ. The CDR3 is 17 residues long. This chain's CDR3 is CASSLRTDARWGNTIYF. CDR3 nucleotide sequence: TGTGCCAGCAGCCTCAGGACAGACGCCCGCTGGGGAAACACCATATATTTT.

V usage is TRBV5-4 and J usage is TRBJ1-5; D not resolved. The CDR3 is 12 residues long. Trimming left V 0 bases short and J 11 bases short, with 9 bases between. The germline gives CDR1 SGHNT, CDR2 YYREEE (reference sequence). CDR3 in amino acids: CASSLDGVAQHF. The CDR3, as DNA: TGTGCCAGCAGCTTGGACGGGGTGGCCCAGCATTTT.

This clone was detected only a few times. The rearrangement joins TRBV10-2 to TRBJ1-2, with D possibly matching TRBD1 (6 bases). Germline values: CDR1 WSHSY, CDR2 SAAADI. V shed 6 bases and J shed 4 bases, with 9 bases lying between them. The CDR3 is 12 amino acids. The CDR3 DNA reads as TGCGCCAGCAGAACGGACAGCTATGGCTACACCTTC. As protein: CASRTDSYGYTF.

The genes are TRBV29-1 and TRBJ2-7; TRBD1 agrees at 7 bases. Looked up from germline, CDR1 is SQVTM and CDR2 is ANQGSEA. V lost 2 bases to trimming and J lost 3 bases; unmatched junction nucleotides: 1. This CDR3 has 12 residues. The CDR3 region has the DNA TGCAGCGTTGAAAGGACAGGCTACGAGCAGTACTTC. Translating it yields CSVERTGYEQYF.

This chain links TRBV5-1 with TRBJ2-1, with TRBD2 matching 13 bases. V shed 3 bases, J shed 4 bases, and the junction held 4 bases outside the gene matches. The CDR3 is made up of 16 amino acids. From germline, CDR1 is SGHRS and CDR2 YFSETQ. The CDR3 loop is CASSSGLAGIYNEQFF. For the CDR3, the DNA is TGCGCCAGCAGCTCGGGACTAGCGGGAATTTACAATGAGCAGTTCTTC.

The V and J genes are TRBV11-2 and TRBJ2-3; TRBD2 matches at 12 bases. Germline values: CDR1 SGHAT, CDR2 FQNNGV. V lost 0 bases to trimming and J lost 7 bases; unmatched junction nucleotides: 14. The CDR3 runs 19 residues. The CDR3 spells CASSLEAYSSGRARNTQYF. The CDR3 DNA sequence: TGTGCCAGCAGCTTAGAGGCCTATTCTAGCGGGAGGGCCCGAAATACGCAGTATTTT. The variable domain in full, completed from reference TRBV11-2 and TRBJ2-3, reads EAGVAQSPRYKIIEKRQSVAFWCNPISGHATLYWYQQILGQGPKLLIQFQNNGVVDDSQLPKDRFSAERLKGVDSTLKIQPAKLEDSAVYLCASSLEAYSSGRARNTQYFGPGTRLTVL.

This chain connects TRBV2 to TRBJ2-1, with 9 bases matching TRBD1. The ends lost 7 bases at V and 0 bases at J; junction bases unmatched: 10. This CDR3 has 17 residues. In germline, CDR1 is SNHLY, CDR2 FYNNEI. The CDR3, as DNA: TGTGCCAGCACCGGGACAGGGAGGTTGAGCTCCTACAATGAGCAGTTCTTC. Amino acid sequence: CASTGTGRLSSYNEQFF. Based on the CDR3 plus reference TRBV2 and TRBJ2-1, the full variable domain is EPEVTQTPSHQVTQMGQEVILRCVPISNHLYFYWYRQILGQKVEFLVSFYNNEISEKSEIFDDQFSVERPDGSNFTLKIRSTKLEDSAMYFCASTGTGRLSSYNEQFFGPGTRLTVL.

The rearrangement links TRBV7-2 to TRBJ2-7, with 8 positions matching TRBD1. Germline-derived CDR1 and CDR2 are SGHTA and FQGNSA. The CDR3 runs 14 residues. The J segment lost 4 bases and the V segment lost 5 bases, leaving 7 bases of the junction unmatched. Here the CDR3 reads CASSGRGRRYEQYF. DNA for the CDR3: TGTGCCAGCAGCGGCAGGGGGCGTAGGTACGAGCAGTACTTC.

The J gene is TRBJ2-5, the V gene TRBV5-1, with D maybe TRBD2 (6 bases). Germline lookup yields CDR1 SGHRS and CDR2 YFSETQ. V lost 7 bases and J lost 2, with 15 bases in between. The CDR3 covers 14 residues. The CDR3 protein is CASSDPGRQETQYF. The CDR3 nucleotides read TGCGCCAGCTCCGACCCGGGGAGGCAAGAGACCCAGTACTTC.

The chain uses TRBV5-4 and TRBJ1-6; D gene unclear. CDR1 is SGHNT and CDR2 is YYREEE in the germline V gene (reference sequence). V lost 1 base and J 7 bases, leaving 9 bases between the germline ends. This CDR3 has 14 residues. The chain's CDR3 is CASSLWVSNSPLHF. Written as DNA, the CDR3 is TGTGCCAGCAGCTTGTGGGTTTCAAATTCACCCCTCCACTTT.

The V call is TRBV2, the J call TRBJ2-4; 7 nucleotides align to TRBD2. J gave up 9 bases and V 6 bases, and 2 bases lay outside the gene matches. The CDR3 is 11 residues long. Germline CDR1 reads SNHLY; CDR2 reads FYNNEI. The CDR3 nucleotides read TGTGCCAGCAGGGGGGAGGGCATTCAGTACTTC. Its protein is CASRGEGIQYF.

The chain joins TRBV19 to TRBJ1-1; no clear D. Trimming pared 2 bases from V and 0 bases from J, leaving 4 bases between. Germline values: CDR1 LNHDA, CDR2 SQIVND (reference sequence). The CDR3 has 13 amino acids. Written as DNA, the CDR3 is TGTGCCAGTAGTATACAGGTGAACACTGAAGCTTTCTTT. It is translated as CASSIQVNTEAFF.

V gene TRBV5-1 combines with J gene TRBJ1-3; no definite D call. Germline CDR1 and CDR2: SGHRS and YFSETQ. V was shortened by 0 bases and J by 4 bases, with 5 bases between the two germline ends. The CDR3 runs 13 residues. CDR3 in DNA: TGCGCCAGCAGCTTGGAATTCGGAAACACCATATATTTT. Translating it yields CASSLEFGNTIYF.

The table lists this clone with a few counts. The chain couples TRBV25-1 to TRBJ1-1; D may be TRBD1 (5 bases). Trimming stripped 6 bases from V and 0 bases from J, with 11 bases between. Per the germline V gene, CDR1 is MGHDK and CDR2 is SYGVNS. This CDR3 has 14 amino acids. In nucleotides, the CDR3 is TGTGCCAGCAGAGGGACGTCTATGAACACTGAAGCTTTCTTT. Protein product: CASRGTSMNTEAFF.

This clone appeared a few times. This rearrangement joins TRBV28 to TRBJ1-5; maybe TRBD1 (5 bases). Germline loops: CDR1 MDHEN, CDR2 SYDVKM. The V gene lost 0 bases and the J gene lost 1 base, with 16 bases spanning the gap. The CDR3 loop spans 18 amino acids. The CDR3 bases are TGTGCCAGCAGTTTATGGGCTCTTCGGGGGGACAGCAATCAGCCCCAGCATTTT. This encodes CASSLWALRGDSNQPQHF.

The chain has TRBV2 and TRBJ1-3; a weak D match, TRBD1 (6 bases). In germline, CDR1 is SNHLY, CDR2 FYNNEI. V was shortened by 2 bases and J by 1 base, with 15 bases between the two germline ends. The CDR3 spans 17 residues. The CDR3 nucleotides are TGTGCCAGCAGTGAAACCTTGGGGCAGGGGTCTGGAAACACCATATATTTT. Protein sequence: CASSETLGQGSGNTIYF.

This clone was detected only once. The CDR3 loop reads CASSATLAGVGEQYF. The CDR3 DNA reads TGTGCCAGCAGTGCCACACTAGCGGGAGTTGGCGAGCAGTACTTC. The chain links TRBV9 to TRBJ2-7; 11 positions agree with TRBD2. The junction had 10 bases not matched to a gene; V was cut back by 5 bases and J by 6 bases. Germline-derived CDR1 and CDR2 are SGDLS and YYNGEE. The CDR3 loop spans 15 amino acids. Together with reference TRBV9 and TRBJ2-7, the CDR3 gives the full variable domain: DSGVTQTPKHLITATGQRVTLRCSPRSGDLSVYWYQQSLDQGLQFLIQYYNGEERAKGNILERFSAQQFPDLHSELNLSSLELGDSALYFCASSATLAGVGEQYFGPGTRLTVT.

As DNA, the CDR3 is TGTGCCTGGAGTTTGGACAGGTCCGGAAACACCATATATTTT. Its protein is CAWSLDRSGNTIYF. V gene TRBV30 combines with J gene TRBJ1-3; 7 nucleotides align to TRBD1. The germline CDR1 and CDR2 sequences are GTSNPN and SVGIG (reference sequence). The CDR3 spans 14 residues. The V gene end was trimmed by 2 bases and the J gene end by 4 bases; junction bases not matched to a gene: 5. Based on the CDR3 plus reference TRBV30 and TRBJ1-3, the full variable domain is SQTIHQWPATLVQPVGSPLSLECTVEGTSNPNLYWYRQAAGRGLQLLFYSVGIGQISSEVPQNLSASRPQDRQFILSSKKLLLSDSGFYLCAWSLDRSGNTIYFGEGSWLTVV.

This clone was counted only a few times. One end of the junction is discordant with germline, which a read error may explain. This CDR3 is CASSHTKTGSVLKTEAFF. The CDR3, as DNA: TGCGCCAGCAGCCACACTAAAACAGGGAGCGTCTTGAAGACTGAAGCTTTCTTT. The chain links TRBV4-1 to TRBJ1-1, with a possible D match to TRBD1 (6 bases). This CDR3 has 18 amino acids. The germline gives CDR1 MGHRA, CDR2 YSYEKL.

This clone was detected a few times. This chain links TRBV7-3 with TRBJ1-5; D uncertain. This CDR3 spans 13 amino acids. Germline V lookup: CDR1 SGHTA, CDR2 FQGTGA. Trimming removed 2 bases at V and 5 bases at J, with 7 bases between. The CDR3: CASSLGRDQPQHF. The DNA for the CDR3 is TGTGCCAGCAGCTTAGGTCGCGATCAGCCCCAGCATTTT.

This rearrangement joins TRBV10-2 to TRBJ2-7; 9 positions agree with TRBD1. The CDR3 is 17 residues long. Germline assignment: CDR1 WSHSY and CDR2 SAAADI. With V trimmed by 4 bases and J by 5 bases, 15 bases remained unmatched. CDR3 sequence (DNA): TGCGCCAGCAGTGGGGGGGACAGGGTGGAGTTTAGCGACGAGCAGTACTTC. It encodes CASSGGDRVEFSDEQYF.

This clone occurred a few times. The chain carries TRBV5-5 and TRBJ2-1; TRBD2 matches at 13 bases. This CDR3 region has 15 residues. V lost 4 bases to trimming and J lost 7 bases; unmatched junction nucleotides: 5. Germline CDR1 and CDR2: SGHKS and YYEKEE (reference sequence). For the CDR3, the DNA is TGTGCCAGCAGCCCGACTAGCGGGAGGAGGAATGAGCAGTTCTTC. Amino acid sequence: CASSPTSGRRNEQFF. Filled out from reference TRBV5-5 and TRBJ2-1, the complete variable domain reads DAGVTQSPTHLIKTRGQQVTLRCSPISGHKSVSWYQQVLGQGPQFIFQYYEKEERGRGNFPDRFSARQFPNYSSELNVNALLLGDSALYLCASSPTSGRRNEQFFGPGTRLTVL.

The chain combines TRBV5-1 with TRBJ2-3, with 7 bases identical to TRBD1. The length of the CDR3 is 16 residues. Per germline, CDR1 SGHRS and CDR2 YFSETQ. With 4 bases clipped from V and 2 bases from J, the junction kept 10 bases outside the gene matches. The CDR3 is CASSPPGTDPTDTQYF. CDR3 in DNA: TGCGCCAGCAGCCCCCCCGGGACAGACCCCACAGATACGCAGTATTTT.

CDR3 protein: CASSLKGGAATEAFF. The DNA of the CDR3 is TGTGCCAGCAGCTTAAAGGGGGGGGCAGCTACTGAAGCTTTCTTT. The chain employs TRBV7-8 and TRBJ1-1; weak D call: TRBD1 (6 bases). This CDR3 region has 15 residues. The V gene lost 2 bases and the J gene lost 5 bases, with 15 bases spanning the gap. Germline lookup yields CDR1 SGHVS and CDR2 FQNEAQ.

This clone is hyperexpanded. The chain links TRBV6-5 to TRBJ2-2; D gene ambiguous. Germline V lookup: CDR1 MNHEY, CDR2 SVGAGI. The V end lost 6 bases, the J end lost 8 bases, and 10 bases lay between the germline ends. This CDR3 is built from 12 residues. The CDR3 DNA is TGTGCCAGCAGGGAGTGGGAAGGGGAGCTGTTTTTT. The encoded protein is CASREWEGELFF.

The genes are TRBV9 and TRBJ2-3; 9 bases are shared with TRBD1. Germline V gene data show CDR1 as SGDLS and CDR2 as YYNGEE. CDR3 length: 15 residues. V lost 3 bases to trimming and J lost 3 bases; unmatched junction nucleotides: 5. The CDR3 sequence is CASSEGTGTTDTQYF. The CDR3 DNA is TGTGCCAGCAGCGAGGGGACAGGGACGACAGATACGCAGTATTTT. Supplemented by reference TRBV9 and TRBJ2-3, the full variable domain reads DSGVTQTPKHLITATGQRVTLRCSPRSGDLSVYWYQQSLDQGLQFLIQYYNGEERAKGNILERFSAQQFPDLHSELNLSSLELGDSALYFCASSEGTGTTDTQYFGPGTRLTVL.

This sequence joins TRBV27 and TRBJ2-5; 7 positions match TRBD2. The CDR3 has 16 residues. The germline V gene encodes CDR1 MNHEY and CDR2 SMNVEV (reference sequence). With V trimmed by 3 bases and J by 5 bases, 12 bases remained unmatched. The CDR3 loop reads CASSFGRESRLETQYF. The CDR3 DNA is TGTGCCAGCAGTTTCGGGCGGGAGTCCCGGCTTGAGACCCAGTACTTC.

V usage is TRBV9 and J usage is TRBJ2-7; the D gene could be TRBD1 or TRBD2 (5 bases each). From germline, CDR1 is SGDLS and CDR2 YYNGEE. V was clipped by 0 bases and J by 4 bases, with 8 bases between them. The CDR3 consists of 13 residues. The CDR3, as DNA: TGTGCCAGCAGCGTAGGGGACGGGTACGAGCAGTACTTC. Protein sequence: CASSVGDGYEQYF.

This clone was detected only a few times. This rearrangement joins TRBV7-6 to TRBJ2-7; no definite D call. Germline V gives CDR1 SGHVS, CDR2 FNYEAQ. Trimming pared 5 bases from V and 2 bases from J, leaving 10 bases between. The CDR3 contains 13 residues. The CDR3 region is CASSDVVAYEQYF. The DNA for the CDR3 is TGTGCCAGCAGCGATGTGGTGGCCTACGAGCAGTACTTC.

This clone appeared a few times. V usage is TRBV19 and J usage is TRBJ1-2; D ambiguous. Germline V gene data show CDR1 as LNHDA and CDR2 as SQIVND (reference sequence). CDR3 length: 13 amino acids. Trimming cost V 7 bases and J 3 bases, with 12 bases left between them. In DNA form, the CDR3 reads TGTGCCAGTACAAGGGCAATGGACTATGGCTACACCTTC. Its protein product is CASTRAMDYGYTF.

By its share, this clone is medium-sized. The chain links TRBV29-1 to TRBJ1-5, with D tentatively TRBD1 (5 bases). This CDR3 has 12 residues. The ends were cut back, 6 bases at V and 5 bases at J, with 11 bases in the middle. Germline V gene sequence: CDR1 SQVTM, CDR2 ANQGSEA. The CDR3 spells CSVVDSDQPQHF. In DNA form, the CDR3 reads TGCAGCGTAGTTGACAGCGATCAGCCCCAGCATTTT.